These 16 T cell receptor beta chains originate from one sample sequenced in a study of blood T cell repertoires in COVID-19. The repertoire was sequenced with immunoSEQ multiplex PCR; TCRdb's copy has only in-frame clones and lacks some. Counted here are roughly 150,000 clones, about 77% occurring once; the ten biggest clones make up approximately 13%. Material for sequencing was peripheral blood. These receptors were collected from an elderly woman with acute or convalescent COVID-19.

The chain carries TRBV12-3 or TRBV12-4 and TRBJ1-2; 8 bases agree with TRBD1. The CDR3 consists of 13 residues. The V segment lost 6 bases and the J segment 4 bases; nucleotides outside the gene matches: 4. The CDR3 loop reads CASRAGQGYGYTF. The DNA for the CDR3 is TGTGCCAGCAGGGCAGGACAGGGCTATGGCTACACCTTC.

V is TRBV6-5 and J is TRBJ1-4; D gene ambiguous. The CDR3 has 11 amino acids. Germline CDR1 MNHEY, CDR2 SVGAGI. Trimming pared 4 bases from V and 6 bases from J, leaving 3 bases between. The CDR3 sequence: CASSFYEKLFF. In DNA, the CDR3 is TGTGCCAGCAGTTTCTATGAAAAACTGTTTTTT.

V is TRBV12-3 or TRBV12-4 and J is TRBJ1-3; a weak D match, TRBD1 (5 bases). Trimming left V 6 bases short and J 4 bases short, with 7 bases between. CDR3 size: 12 residues. The CDR3 is CASSRQGNTIYF. Written as DNA, the CDR3 is TGTGCCAGCAGCCGACAGGGAAACACCATATATTTT.

The J gene is TRBJ1-5, the V gene TRBV28; no firm D call. V was cut by 6 bases and J by 1 base, with 10 bases left in between. Per germline, CDR1 MDHEN and CDR2 SYDVKM. The CDR3 is made up of 14 amino acids. The chain's CDR3 is CASRDNLSNQPQHF. CDR3 nucleotides: TGTGCCAGCAGAGACAATCTGAGCAATCAGCCCCAGCATTTT.

V gene TRBV28 combines with J gene TRBJ1-5, with D perhaps matching TRBD1 (5 bases). V lost 3 bases to trimming and J lost 6 bases, with 12 bases between them. The CDR3 is 14 residues long. Germline V gene sequence: CDR1 MDHEN, CDR2 SYDVKM. DNA for the CDR3: TGTGCCAGCAGTTTGGGCCACGGGGGTCAGCCCCAGCATTTT. It specifies CASSLGHGGQPQHF.

A remark on this clone: A much larger clone differs by one base, so this may be a read error. The identical CDR3 is also encoded by other nucleotide sequences in the sample. V is TRBV13 and J is TRBJ2-7, with 11 bases aligning to TRBD2. CDR3 length: 14 residues. Per the germline V gene, CDR1 is PRHDT and CDR2 is FYEKMQ (reference sequence). V lost 5 bases and J lost 3; bases outside the gene matches: 3. DNA of the CDR3: TGTGCCAGCAGCCGGGGACTAGCGGACTACGAGCAGTACTTC. Residues: CASSRGLADYEQYF. The full variable domain, in which reference TRBV13 and TRBJ2-7 provide the parts outside the CDR3, is AAGVIQSPRHLIKEKRETATLKCYPIPRHDTVYWYQQGPGQDPQFLISFYEKMQSDKGSIPDRFSAQQFSDYHSELNMSSLELGDSALYFCASSRGLADYEQYFGPGTRLTVT.

This clone was seen many times. The chain recombines TRBV19 with TRBJ2-1; D may be TRBD1 (5 bases). Per the germline V gene, CDR1 is LNHDA and CDR2 is SQIVND (reference sequence). Trimming stripped 0 bases from V and 2 bases from J, with 5 bases between. This CDR3 is 14 amino acids long. In nucleotides, the CDR3 is TGTGCCAGTAGTATAGAGGGGCCCTACAATGAGCAGTTCTTC. Protein: CASSIEGPYNEQFF.

The chain carries TRBV2 and TRBJ1-2, with TRBD1 matching 8 bases. The V and J ends lost 10 bases and 6 bases, in that order; junction bases with no gene match: 10. The CDR3 contains 13 residues. CDR1 is SNHLY, CDR2 FYNNEI, per germline. CDR3 sequence reads: CATLRQGANGYTF. The CDR3 DNA sequence: TGTGCCACGCTTCGGCAGGGGGCGAATGGCTACACCTTC.

The V call is TRBV7-8, the J call TRBJ1-3; no clear D. V dropped 7 bases and J dropped 2 bases, with 15 bases sitting between them. CDR1 SGHVS and CDR2 FQNEAQ come from the germline V gene. This CDR3 region has 15 residues. CDR3 loop: CASTKNKAAGNTIYF. The CDR3 DNA sequence: TGTGCCAGCACCAAAAACAAGGCGGCTGGAAACACCATATATTTT. Using reference TRBV7-8 and TRBJ1-3 for the parts outside the CDR3, the full variable domain is GAGVSQSPRYKVAKRGQDVALRCDPISGHVSLFWYQQALGQGPEFLTYFQNEAQLDKSGLPSDRFFAERPEGSVSTLKIQRTQQEDSAVYLCASTKNKAAGNTIYFGEGSWLTVV.

The chain has TRBV28 and TRBJ1-2, with a tentative D call TRBD1 (6 bases). Trimming took off 6 bases at V and 0 bases at J, with 11 bases between the two ends. This CDR3 has 14 amino acids. Germline-derived CDR1 and CDR2 are MDHEN and SYDVKM. The CDR3 region has the DNA TGTGCCAGCAGCCGACAGGCCGCTAACTATGGCTACACCTTC. Its protein product is CASSRQAANYGYTF.

This chain links TRBV28 with TRBJ1-1, with D possibly TRBD1 on 5 matching bases. CDR1 is MDHEN and CDR2 is SYDVKM in the germline V gene. V lost 4 bases and J 0 bases, leaving 12 bases between the germline ends. The CDR3 is 15 amino acids. The CDR3 sequence: CASSSQGIMNTEAFF. The CDR3 DNA follows: TGTGCCAGCAGTTCCCAGGGTATAATGAACACTGAAGCTTTCTTT. Supplemented by reference TRBV28 and TRBJ1-1, the full variable domain reads DVKVTQSSRYLVKRTGEKVFLECVQDMDHENMFWYRQDPGLGLRLIYFSYDVKMKEKGDIPEGYSVSREKKERFSLILESASTNQTSMYLCASSSQGIMNTEAFFGQGTRLTVV.

This chain uses TRBV13 with TRBJ1-1, with a weak D call TRBD1 (6 bases). CDR1 and CDR2 (germline): PRHDT, FYEKMQ (reference sequence). The CDR3 contains 14 residues. The germline V and J ends were trimmed by 3 bases and 4 bases, with 12 bases remaining between them. For the CDR3, the DNA is TGTGCCAGCAGCTTGCAGGGGACGGGCACTGAAGCTTTCTTT. This codes for CASSLQGTGTEAFF.

The chain carries TRBV4-1 and TRBJ1-6; possible D gene TRBD1, 6 bases. The V and J ends lost 1 base and 5 bases respectively, with 9 bases between them. CDR3 length equals 15 residues. Per the germline V gene, CDR1 is MGHRA and CDR2 is YSYEKL. The CDR3 DNA sequence: TGCGCCAGCAGCCAAGTAGGACAGAATAATTCACCCCTCCACTTT. Protein: CASSQVGQNNSPLHF.

This chain connects TRBV6-1 to TRBJ2-7, with TRBD1 matching over 7 bases. CDR3 length equals 14 residues. In germline, CDR1 is MNHNS, CDR2 SASEGT. The V gene end was trimmed by 0 bases and the J gene end by 4 bases; junction bases not matched to a gene: 3. This CDR3 is CASSEAGTAYEQYF. DNA for the CDR3: TGTGCCAGCAGTGAAGCGGGGACAGCTTACGAGCAGTACTTC.

The rearrangement joins TRBV30 to TRBJ1-4; tentative D call: TRBD1 (6 bases). The germline CDR1 and CDR2 sequences are GTSNPN and SVGIG (reference sequence). The ends were cut back, 0 bases at V and 7 bases at J, with 18 bases in the middle. The CDR3 is made up of 16 amino acids. The CDR3 sequence: CAWSVPATGYFEKLFF. The DNA of the CDR3 is TGTGCCTGGAGTGTACCCGCGACAGGTTATTTTGAAAAACTGTTTTTT.

This clone has just one count. V gene TRBV5-1 combines with J gene TRBJ2-1; D possibly corresponds to TRBD2 (7 bases). The CDR3 covers 16 residues. Germline CDR1 and CDR2: SGHRS and YFSETQ. Trimming took 0 bases from V and 6 from J, leaving 16 bases between them. Here the CDR3 reads CASSLVQGGAFNEQFF. DNA for the CDR3: TGCGCCAGCAGCTTGGTGCAAGGGGGGGCGTTCAATGAGCAGTTCTTC.